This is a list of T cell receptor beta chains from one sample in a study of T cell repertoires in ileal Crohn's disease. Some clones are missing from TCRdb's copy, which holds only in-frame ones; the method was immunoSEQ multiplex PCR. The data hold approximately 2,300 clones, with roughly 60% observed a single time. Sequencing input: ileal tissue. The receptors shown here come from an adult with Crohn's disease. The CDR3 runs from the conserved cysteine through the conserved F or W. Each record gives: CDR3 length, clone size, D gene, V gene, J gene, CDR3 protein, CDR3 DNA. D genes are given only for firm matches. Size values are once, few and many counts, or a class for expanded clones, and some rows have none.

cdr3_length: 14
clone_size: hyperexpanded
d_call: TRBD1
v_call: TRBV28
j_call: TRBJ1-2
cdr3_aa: CASSGDRRSSGYTF
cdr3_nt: TGTGCCAGCAGCGGGGACAGGAGGTCATCTGGCTACACCTTC

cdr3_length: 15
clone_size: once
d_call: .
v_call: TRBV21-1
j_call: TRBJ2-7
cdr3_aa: CASSKGAGAAYEQYF
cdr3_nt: TGTGCCAGCAGCAAAGGGGCAGGGGCCGCCTACGAGCAGTACTTC

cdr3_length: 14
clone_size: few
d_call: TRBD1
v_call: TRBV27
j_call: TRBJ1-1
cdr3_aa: CASSLTGVGTEAFF
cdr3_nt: TGTGCCAGCAGTCTTACAGGGGTCGGCACTGAAGCTTTCTTT

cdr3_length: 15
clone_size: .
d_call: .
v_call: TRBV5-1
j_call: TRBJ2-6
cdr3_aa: CASSHKQGSANVLTF
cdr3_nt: TGCGCCAGCAGCCACAAACAGGGTAGTGCCAACGTCCTGACTTTC

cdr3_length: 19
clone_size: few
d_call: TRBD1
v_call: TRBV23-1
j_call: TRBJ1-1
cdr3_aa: CASSQSGGQGARSIAEAFF
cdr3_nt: TGCGCCAGCAGTCAATCGGGGGGACAGGGGGCGCGTTCGATTGCTGAAGCTTTCTTT

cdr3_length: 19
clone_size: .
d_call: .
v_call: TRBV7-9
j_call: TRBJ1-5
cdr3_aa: CASSLMKLEGVYSNQPQHF
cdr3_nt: TGTGCCAGCAGCTTGATGAAATTGGAGGGAGTCTATAGCAATCAGCCCCAGCATTTT

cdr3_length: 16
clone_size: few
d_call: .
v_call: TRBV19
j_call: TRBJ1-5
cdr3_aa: CASSIRSDSFNQPQHF
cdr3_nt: TGTGCCAGTAGTATTAGGTCGGACAGTTTCAATCAGCCCCAGCATTTT

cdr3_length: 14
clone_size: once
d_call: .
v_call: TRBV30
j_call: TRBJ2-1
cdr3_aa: CAWSYTSSRGEQFF
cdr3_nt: TGTGCCTGGAGTTATACTAGCTCCCGCGGGGAGCAGTTCTTC

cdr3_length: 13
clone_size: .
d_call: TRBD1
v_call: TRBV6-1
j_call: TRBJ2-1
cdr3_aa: CASRTTGGDEQFF
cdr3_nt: TGTGCCAGCAGGACCACAGGGGGCGATGAGCAGTTCTTC

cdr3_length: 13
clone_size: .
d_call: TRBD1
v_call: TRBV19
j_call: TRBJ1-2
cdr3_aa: CASSGQGKGGYTF
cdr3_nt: TGTGCCAGTAGCGGACAGGGGAAAGGAGGCTACACCTTC

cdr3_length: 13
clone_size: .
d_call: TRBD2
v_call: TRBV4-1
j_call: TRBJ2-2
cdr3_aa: CASRARAGAELFF
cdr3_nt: TGCGCCAGCAGGGCTCGAGCGGGGGCAGAGCTGTTTTTT

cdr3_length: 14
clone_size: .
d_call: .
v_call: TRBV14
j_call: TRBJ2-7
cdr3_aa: CASSQELVVDEQYF
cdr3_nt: TGTGCCAGCAGCCAAGAACTAGTGGTCGACGAGCAGTACTTC

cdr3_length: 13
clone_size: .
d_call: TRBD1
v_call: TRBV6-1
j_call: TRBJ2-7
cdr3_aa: CASRGQGTYEQYF
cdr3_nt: TGTGCCAGCAGAGGACAGGGGACCTACGAGCAGTACTTC

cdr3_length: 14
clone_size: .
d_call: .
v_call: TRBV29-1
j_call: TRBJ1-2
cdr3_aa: CSVGVGAPDYGYTF
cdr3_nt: TGCAGCGTTGGGGTGGGGGCCCCTGACTATGGCTACACCTTC

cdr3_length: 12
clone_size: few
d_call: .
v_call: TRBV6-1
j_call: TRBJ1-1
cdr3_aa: CASRADSTEAFF
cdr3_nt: TGTGCCAGCAGAGCCGACAGTACTGAAGCTTTCTTT

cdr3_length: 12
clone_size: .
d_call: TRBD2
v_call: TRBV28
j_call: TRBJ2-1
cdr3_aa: CASSSQRGEQFF
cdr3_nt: TGTGCCAGCAGTTCCCAGCGGGGAGAGCAGTTCTTC